The T cell receptor beta chain under discussion was sequenced for a study of PD-L1 blockade in urothelial cancer. Turning to the study itself: Patients initiated atezolizumab in the mid-2010s at 1,200 mg intravenously every 3 weeks. Samples came from 3 weeks, at the second dose, and 6 weeks into treatment. The median number of T cells present in blood samples was 140,000 to 150,000.

Whole-study findings and limits: Prediction of better survival came from below-median pretreatment blood TCR clonality.

Only one count was recorded for this clone. Its antigen is unidentified. Between the trimmed V and J ends, which lost 1 base and 8 bases, there was a span of 18 bases. The CDR3 length is 16 residues. CDR1 LGHNT and CDR2 FRNRAP come from the germline V gene. The protocol was immunoSEQ multiplex PCR, while the TCRdb copy is restricted to in-frame clones and leaves out a portion. This table has tens of thousands of clones, around 77% appearing once. The sample here was PBMCs, taken around atezolizumab (anti-PD-L1) treatment. The clonotype comes from a man between 70 and 80 years old with urothelial cancer. The chain carries TRBV12-5 and TRBJ2-1; a weak D match, TRBD2 (6 bases). The CDR3 nucleotides are TGTGCTAGTGGTTTGGGACTAGTTCCCCAGCTCGATGAGCAGTTCTTC. Its translation: CASGLGLVPQLDEQFF.